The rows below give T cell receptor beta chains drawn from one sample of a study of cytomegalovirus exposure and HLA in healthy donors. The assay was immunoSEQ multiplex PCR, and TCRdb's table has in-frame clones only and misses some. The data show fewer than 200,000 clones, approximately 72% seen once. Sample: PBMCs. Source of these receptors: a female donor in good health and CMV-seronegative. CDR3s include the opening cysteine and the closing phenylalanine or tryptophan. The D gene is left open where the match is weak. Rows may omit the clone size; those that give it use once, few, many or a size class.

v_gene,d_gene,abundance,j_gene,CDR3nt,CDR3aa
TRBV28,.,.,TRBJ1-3,TGTGCCAGCAGTTTATGGAGGGGAGGTGGAAACACCATATATTTT,CASSLWRGGGNTIYF
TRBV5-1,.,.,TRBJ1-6,TGCGCCAGCAGCTTGGCCTTTAATTCACCCCTCCACTTT,CASSLAFNSPLHF
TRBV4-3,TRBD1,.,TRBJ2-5,TGCGCCAGCAGCCAAGAAATTGGGACAGGAGAACGTCAAGAGACCCAGTACTTC,CASSQEIGTGERQETQYF
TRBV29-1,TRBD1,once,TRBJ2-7,TGCAGCGTTGAAGATCGGGGACAGGGACCGGGCCGATACGAGCAGTACTTC,CSVEDRGQGPGRYEQYF
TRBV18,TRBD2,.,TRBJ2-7,TGTGCCAGCTCACCAATCTTGACTAGCGGGTACGAGCAGTACTTC,CASSPILTSGYEQYF
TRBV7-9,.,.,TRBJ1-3,TGTGCCAGCAGCTCAGTCGGGTACGGAAACACCATATATTTT,CASSSVGYGNTIYF
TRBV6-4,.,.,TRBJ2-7,TGTGCCAGCAACCCACCGGAGGGGAGGGGGGTGGCCTACGAGCAGTACTTC,CASNPPEGRGVAYEQYF
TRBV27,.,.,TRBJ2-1,TGTGCCAGCAGTGATCAGGGGGGATTTTTCTACAATGAGCAGTTCTTC,CASSDQGGFFYNEQFF
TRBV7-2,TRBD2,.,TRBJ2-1,TGTGCCAGCAGCTTAGTGGCGGGGGGTTCCTACAATGAGCAGTTCTTC,CASSLVAGGSYNEQFF
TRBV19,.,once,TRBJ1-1,TGTGCCAGTAGTAAATCGGGGGGGAGCACTGAAGCTTTCTTT,CASSKSGGSTEAFF
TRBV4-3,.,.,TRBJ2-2,TGCGCCAGCAGCCAAGGTGTGGGGGCTAGCGGATTAACCGGGGAGCTGTTTTTT,CASSQGVGASGLTGELFF
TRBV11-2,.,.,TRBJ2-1,TGTGCCAGCAGCTTAGTGAGCCGAACGGGTGAGCAGTTCTTC,CASSLVSRTGEQFF
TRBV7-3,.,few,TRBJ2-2,TGTGCCAGCAGGTCTACTCGGGGAGTTGGGGAGCTGTTTTTT,CASRSTRGVGELFF
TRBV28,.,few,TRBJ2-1,TGTGCCAGCAGATCCCCGGGGGATAGGATCTACAATGAGCAGTTCTTC,CASRSPGDRIYNEQFF
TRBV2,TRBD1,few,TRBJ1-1,TGTGCCAGCAGTGATCAGGGGGGCACTGAAGCTTTCTTT,CASSDQGGTEAFF
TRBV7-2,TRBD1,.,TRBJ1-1,TGTGCCAGCAGCACCCGGACAGGGACGAACACTGAAGCTTTCTTT,CASSTRTGTNTEAFF
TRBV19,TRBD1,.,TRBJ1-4,TGTGCCAGTAGGGGGACAGGGGGGAACGAAAAACTGTTTTTT,CASRGTGGNEKLFF
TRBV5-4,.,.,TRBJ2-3,TGTGCCAGCAGCGGGGGGGGCGGACTCACCACAGATACGCAGTATTTT,CASSGGGGLTTDTQYF
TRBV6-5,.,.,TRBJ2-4,TGTGCCAGCAGTTCTCCCGGCCGGGTAAAGAACATTCAGTACTTC,CASSSPGRVKNIQYF
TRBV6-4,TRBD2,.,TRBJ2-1,TGTGCCAGCAGTGACTTCAAAGCGGGGGAGGTTGGCGAGCAGTTCTTC,CASSDFKAGEVGEQFF
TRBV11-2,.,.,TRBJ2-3,TGTGCCAGCAGCTTAACGGGGGATACGCAGTATTTT,CASSLTGDTQYF
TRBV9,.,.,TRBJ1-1,TGTGCCAGCAGCGTAGACATTTTTAACACTGAAGCTTTCTTT,CASSVDIFNTEAFF
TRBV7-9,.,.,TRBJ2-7,TGTGCCAGCAGCATTGGAGGGGGGGCCTACGAGCAGTACTTC,CASSIGGGAYEQYF
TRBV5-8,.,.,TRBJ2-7,TGTGCCAGCAGCTTGGGCAGGGGTTTCAACGAGCAGTACTTC,CASSLGRGFNEQYF
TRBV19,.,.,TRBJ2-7,TGTGCCAGTAGTTCACTAGTTACCTACGAGCAGTACTTC,CASSSLVTYEQYF
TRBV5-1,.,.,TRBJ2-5,TGCGCCAGCAGCTTGGCCGGGGGTGACCTCCAAGAGACCCAGTACTTC,CASSLAGGDLQETQYF
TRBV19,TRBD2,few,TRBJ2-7,TGTGCCAGTATGGGGGGGACCTCCTACGAGCAGTACTTC,CASMGGTSYEQYF
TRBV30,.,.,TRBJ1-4,TGTGCCTGGAGATGGAGTAATGAAAAACTGTTTTTT,CAWRWSNEKLFF
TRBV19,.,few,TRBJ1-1,TGTGCCAGTAGTATCCGGGGGTACGCCGATGAAGCTTTCTTT,CASSIRGYADEAFF
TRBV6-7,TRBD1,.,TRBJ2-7,TGTGCCAGCAGGCCCCGGGACAGGGTCTACGAGCAGTACTTC,CASRPRDRVYEQYF
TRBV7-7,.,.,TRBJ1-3,TGTGCTAGCAGCTTAGGGCCCCAACGGGACACCATATATTTT,CASSLGPQRDTIYF
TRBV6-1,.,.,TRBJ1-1,TGTGCCAGCGTGAAAGGGGCCAGGGACACTGAAGCTTTCTTT,CASVKGARDTEAFF
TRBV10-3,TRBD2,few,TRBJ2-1,TGTGCCATCAGTGCCCAGGGGGGTCTAGCGGGAGTTTGGGATGAGCAGTTCTTC,CAISAQGGLAGVWDEQFF
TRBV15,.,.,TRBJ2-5,TGTGCCACCAGCAGAGATATGGGGCGGGAGACCCAGTACTTC,CATSRDMGRETQYF
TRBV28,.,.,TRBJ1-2,TGTGCCAGCGTAGGACAGAACTATGGCTACACCTTC,CASVGQNYGYTF
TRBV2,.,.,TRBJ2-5,TGTGCCAGCAGTGCCTTGGGAGGGGGGCAACAAGAGACCCAGTACTTC,CASSALGGGQQETQYF
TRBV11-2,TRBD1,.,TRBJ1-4,TGTGCCAGCAGCTTAGGGGGACAGGCTCTTGAAAAACTGTTTTTT,CASSLGGQALEKLFF
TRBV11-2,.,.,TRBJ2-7,TGTGCCAGCAGCTTAGCAACGGGATCCCCCTACGAGCAGTACTTC,CASSLATGSPYEQYF
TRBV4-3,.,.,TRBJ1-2,TGCGCCAGCAGCCAAGTCAGGACACAGCTTGGCTACACCTTC,CASSQVRTQLGYTF
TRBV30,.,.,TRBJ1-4,TGTGCCTGGCAAAGGGGTCCTGCAACTAATGAAAAACTGTTTTTT,CAWQRGPATNEKLFF
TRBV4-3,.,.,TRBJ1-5,TGCGCCAGCAGCCAAGGGGGGGGTGGGCAGCCCCAGCATTTT,CASSQGGGGQPQHF
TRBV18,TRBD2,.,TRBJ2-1,TGTGCCAGCTCACCAAATAGCGGGAGGGCCCATGAGCAGTTCTTC,CASSPNSGRAHEQFF
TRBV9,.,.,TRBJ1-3,TGTGCCAGCAATAGGGGGGGGAAGCTCCCTCTCACCGCTGGAAACACCATATATTTT,CASNRGGKLPLTAGNTIYF
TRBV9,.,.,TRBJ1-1,TGTGCCAGCAGCGTAGGGGGGGTCGGGAACACTGAAGCTTTCTTT,CASSVGGVGNTEAFF
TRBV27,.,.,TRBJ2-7,TGTGCCAGTTCCCCAGGCAGCAGCTACGAGCAGTACTTC,CASSPGSSYEQYF
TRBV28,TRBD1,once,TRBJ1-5,TGTGCCAGCAGTAGAGACAGGGGGCTGCAGCCCCAGCATTTT,CASSRDRGLQPQHF
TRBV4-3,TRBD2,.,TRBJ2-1,TGCGCCAGCAGCCAAGATGGGACTACTCACGAGCAGTTCTTC,CASSQDGTTHEQFF
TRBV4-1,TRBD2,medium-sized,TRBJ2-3,TGCGCCAGCAGCCAATCCGCGGGAGCGGGGGGCACAGATACGCAGTATTTT,CASSQSAGAGGTDTQYF
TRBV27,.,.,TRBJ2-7,TGTGCCAGCAGCCCGGGGAGCGGACCCTACTACGAGCAGTACTTC,CASSPGSGPYYEQYF
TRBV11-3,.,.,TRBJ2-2,TGTGCCAGCAGCTTAGCAGCCGGGGAGCTGTTTTTT,CASSLAAGELFF